Below, 31 T cell receptor beta chains from the same sample are listed, as sequenced in a study of tumor-infiltrating lymphocytes in primary liver carcinoma. Synthesis of TCR beta cDNA was carried out from 500 ng total RNA with a constant-region primer. Three nested multiplex PCR rounds, a slightly modified ARM-PCR, produced the libraries for TCR beta. The first two PCR rounds, roughly 11 cycles each, used TRBV1-TRBV30 forward primers and a C-beta reverse primer. From the multiplex PCR reads, TCRdb called clonotypes with MiXCR, one entry per CDR3 protein. The table lists approximately 330,000 distinct CDR3 sequences, less than 70% of them singletons, with about 6.5% in the top ten. The blood RNA (from unsorted whole blood) was obtained, and germline DNA was also extracted. The sequenced sample was peripheral blood. The receptors come from a man in his forties or fifties with primary liver carcinoma and hepatitis B virus infection.

As concerns this clonotype: Relative to the germline gene, one junction end is altered; a read error may explain this. V usage is TRBV7-9 and J usage is TRBJ2-3; D not resolved. The V gene's germline CDR1 is SEHNR and CDR2 FQNEAQ (reference sequence). The CDR3 has 11 residues. In DNA, the CDR3 is TGTACCAGCAGTGCGTTTGATACGCAGTATTTT. This sequence encodes CTSSAFDTQYF. The full variable domain, rest sourced from reference TRBV7-9 and TRBJ2-3, is DTGVSQNPRHKITKRGQNVTFRCDPISEHNRLYWYRQTLGQGPEFLTYFQNEAQLEKSRLLSDRFSAERPKGSFSTLEIQRTEQGDSAMYLCTSSAFDTQYFGPGTRLTVL.

The gene calls are TRBV5-6 and TRBJ1-2, with a weak D call TRBD1 (6 bases). V was cut by 7 bases and J by 8 bases, with 15 bases left in between. Looked up from germline, CDR1 is SGHDT and CDR2 is YYEEEE. The CDR3 consists of 12 residues. In DNA, the CDR3 is TGTGCCAGCGGGCCGGGGGCAGGGGGCTACACCTTC. Amino acid sequence: CASGPGAGGYTF.

Ten or more counts support this clonotype. The chain is built from TRBV12-3 or TRBV12-4 and TRBJ2-5, with 9 nucleotides matching TRBD2. CDR3 size: 15 residues. The ends lost 3 bases at V and 5 bases at J; junction bases unmatched: 7. In DNA, the CDR3 is TGTGCCAGCAGTTTGACTAGCGGAGGGGGGGAGACCCAGTACTTC. The encoded protein is CASSLTSGGGETQYF.

On this clonotype: The junction and the germline gene differ at one end; a read error may be behind it. This rearrangement joins TRBV29-1 to TRBJ1-2; perhaps TRBD1 as D (5 bases). The CDR3 is 13 residues long. Germline CDR1 reads SQVTM; CDR2 reads ANQGSEA. The CDR3 coding sequence is TGCATCGTTTGGTGGGCAGGGAGCTATGGCTACACCTTC. Amino acid sequence: CIVWWAGSYGYTF. The entire variable domain, with the rest obtained from reference TRBV29-1 and TRBJ1-2, is as follows: SAVISQKPSRDICQRGTSLTIQCQVDSQVTMMFWYRQQPGQSLTLIATANQGSEATYESGFVIDKFPISRPNLTFSTLTVSNMSPEDSSIYLCIVWWAGSYGYTFGSGTRLTVV.

The chain carries TRBV28 and TRBJ1-2; D remains ambiguous. The germline CDR1 and CDR2 sequences are MDHEN and SYDVKM. V lost 1 base and J lost 7, with 10 bases in between. There are 13 residues in the CDR3. The CDR3 region has the DNA TGTGCCAGCAGTTTATCGGCCAGCGGTGGCTACACCTTC. Amino acids: CASSLSASGGYTF.

V usage is TRBV11-2 and J usage is TRBJ2-1; 8 bases are a match to TRBD2. V shed 5 bases, J shed 15 bases, and the junction held 21 bases outside the gene matches. CDR1 is SGHAT and CDR2 is FQNNGV in the germline V gene. The CDR3 covers 16 residues. The CDR3 DNA is TGTGCCAGCAGCCCAGCAGGTCTAGCGGGTCGCAATGAGTGGTTCTTC. This sequence encodes CASSPAGLAGRNEWFF.

This clonotype came up a few times. V usage is TRBV30 and J usage is TRBJ1-1; D ambiguous. This CDR3 contains 11 residues. Per germline, CDR1 GTSNPN and CDR2 SVGIG (reference sequence). The CDR3 sequence: CVSIPDTEAFF. Here the CDR3 DNA reads TGTGTCAGTATTCCGGACACTGAAGCTTTCTTT.

This clonotype occurred many times. V gene TRBV11-3 combines with J gene TRBJ2-3; either TRBD1 or TRBD2 may supply D (6 bases each). The CDR3 runs to 13 residues. Germline assignment: CDR1 SGHNT and CDR2 YENEEA. V was pared by 4 bases and J by 6 bases, with 11 bases between. The CDR3: CASSWTGGDTQYF. In DNA, the CDR3 is TGTGCCAGCAGCTGGACCGGGGGCGATACGCAGTATTTT.

This sequence joins TRBV10-3 and TRBJ2-7; D ambiguous. Per the germline V gene, CDR1 is ENHRY and CDR2 is SYGVKD. There are 11 residues in the CDR3. CDR3 nucleotides: TGTGTCTTCAGTAGCACCTACGAGCAGTACTTC. This codes for CVFSSTYEQYF.

To note about this clonotype: A much larger clonotype is one base distant, so this may be a read error. V is TRBV7-9 and J is TRBJ2-7, with 7 bases matching TRBD1. CDR1 is SEHNR and CDR2 is FQNEAQ in the germline V gene (reference sequence). The CDR3 length is 14 residues. Trimming at V came to 3 bases and at J to 4 bases, leaving 6 bases not matched to a gene. The CDR3 DNA reads TGTGCCAGCAGCTTCCAAGACAGGGCTTACGAGCAGTACTTC. Translating gives CASSFQDRAYEQYF.

Comments on this clonotype: A read error may produce the germline difference seen at one junction end. J is TRBJ1-2 and V is TRBV4-1; 9 nucleotides agree with TRBD1. This CDR3 has 16 residues. Germline CDR1 reads MGHRA; CDR2 reads YSYEKL. CDR3 in DNA: TGCACCAGCAGCCACGAACCCGGGACAGGGAAAGGTGGTTACACCTTC. Its translation is CTSSHEPGTGKGGYTF.

Concerning this clonotype itself: With a much larger clone just one base away, this may be a read error. The chain carries TRBV28 and TRBJ2-7; maybe TRBD2 (5 bases). Germline V lookup: CDR1 MDHEN, CDR2 SYDVKM. V lost 11 bases and J lost 4, with 12 bases in between. The CDR3 totals 11 residues. CDR3 in amino acids: CACNGDYEQYF. DNA of the CDR3: TGTGCCTGCAACGGGGATTACGAGCAGTACTTC.

The gene calls are TRBV11-2 and TRBJ1-1; D ambiguous. The CDR3 contains 13 residues. In germline, CDR1 is SGHAT, CDR2 FQNNGV. Trimming left V 6 bases short and J 13 bases short, with 21 bases between. The CDR3 loop reads CASRLDGMDLVFF. CDR3 DNA: TGTGCCAGCAGGTTGGACGGTATGGATTTAGTTTTCTTT.

Note on this clonotype: This sequence may be a read error, since a much larger clone differs from it by one base. The gene calls are TRBV4-3 and TRBJ1-2; no firm D call. The length of the CDR3 is 12 residues. Germline V CDR1 and CDR2: LGHNA, YSLEER. The CDR3 loop is CACSRAGSGYTF. DNA for the CDR3: TGCGCCTGCAGCCGGGCGGGTTCCGGCTACACCTTC.

This clonotype was seen a handful of times. A single base separates this from a much larger clone, so it may be a read error. A read error is likely, as this CDR3 ends without the conserved phenylalanine or tryptophan. The V and J genes are TRBV10-1 and TRBJ2-5; tentative D call: TRBD2 (6 bases). The CDR3 runs 13 residues. Trimming removed 6 bases at V and 9 bases at J, with 17 bases between. Germline V lookup: CDR1 WNHNN, CDR2 SYGVQD (reference sequence). CDR3 nucleotides: TGCGCCAGCAGCGGGGGAAGATCTGGGCCCCAGTACCTC. It codes for CASSGGRSGPQYL.

As concerns this clonotype: A read error is possible here, since a much larger clone lies one base away. The CDR3 DNA reads TGTCCCAGCAGCCGCAACTCCTACGAGCAGTACTTC. Translation gives CPSSRNSYEQYF. The chain links TRBV6-2 or TRBV6-3 to TRBJ2-7; D not resolved. CDR3 size: 12 residues. Looked up from germline, CDR1 is MNHEY and CDR2 is SVGEGT.

This clonotype was recorded once. This chain connects TRBV5-4 to TRBJ2-5; no reliable D call. The V and J ends lost 2 bases and 5 bases respectively, with 13 bases between them. Germline CDR1 is SGHNT and CDR2 is YYREEE (reference sequence). CDR3 length: 14 residues. DNA of the CDR3: TGTGCCAGCAGCTTCGGCCGTACCAGGGAGACCCAGTACTTC. Translating it yields CASSFGRTRETQYF.

This clonotype was counted a single time. V and J are TRBV4-3 and TRBJ1-1; no definite D call. Trimming stripped 0 bases from V and 5 bases from J, with 10 bases between. Germline V CDR1 and CDR2: LGHNA, YSLEER. The CDR3 contains 14 residues. CDR3 nucleotide sequence: TGCGCCAGCAGCCAAGAGTCGCCGGGAACTGAAGCTTTCTTT. Its protein is CASSQESPGTEAFF.

Ten or more counts support this clonotype. The chain links TRBV10-3 to TRBJ2-2, with D unclear. Germline V gene data show CDR1 as ENHRY and CDR2 as SYGVKD. The CDR3 contains 14 residues. Deletions cut 3 bases from V and 3 bases from J, with 8 bases between. CDR3: CAISDNSYTGELFF. In DNA, the CDR3 is TGTGCCATCAGTGATAACTCCTACACCGGGGAGCTGTTTTTT.

In its sample, this clonotype was seen many times. The chain employs TRBV4-3 and TRBJ1-2; the match to TRBD1 covers 7 bases. The V gene's germline CDR1 is LGHNA and CDR2 YSLEER. V shed 4 bases, J shed 0 bases, and the junction held 8 bases outside the gene matches. There are 16 residues in the CDR3. The CDR3 region is CASSLSGQATNYGYTF. The CDR3 DNA reads as TGCGCCAGCAGCCTTTCTGGACAGGCTACTAACTATGGCTACACCTTC.

A note on this clonotype: One end of the junction does not line up with germline, which may come from a read error. This sequence joins TRBV11-3 and TRBJ2-1, with D unclear. Germline loops: CDR1 SGHNT, CDR2 YENEEA. The CDR3 contains 17 residues. The CDR3 sequence is CASSLGVGANSYNEHFF. The CDR3 bases are TGTGCCAGCAGCTTAGGCGTGGGCGCCAACTCCTACAATGAGCACTTCTTC.

For this clonotype: This may arise from a read error, as a much more abundant clone is one base away. This rearrangement joins TRBV14 to TRBJ2-7; weak D call: TRBD1 (6 bases). The CDR3 covers 16 residues. Looked up from germline, CDR1 is SGHDN and CDR2 is FVKESK. The CDR3 loop reads CASSQGRTARSYKQYF. The CDR3 bases are TGTGCCAGCAGCCAAGGACGGACAGCTCGTTCCTACAAGCAGTACTTC.

This clonotype appeared a few times. In nucleotides, the CDR3 is TGCGCCAGCAGCGTCCAGACTATAAGAGATACGCAGTATTTT. Translated: CASSVQTIRDTQYF. The rearrangement joins TRBV5-1 to TRBJ2-3, with D possibly matching TRBD2 (5 bases). Germline V gives CDR1 SGHRS, CDR2 YFSETQ. The CDR3 has 14 amino acids. V was clipped by 4 bases and J by 5 bases, with 14 bases between them.

As for this clonotype: Its ends do not fully match the called genes, so a read error is possible. The chain combines TRBV6-2 or TRBV6-3 with TRBJ2-1; 12 bases match TRBD2. The CDR3 has 17 residues. Germline loops: CDR1 MNHEY, CDR2 SVGEGT. The CDR3 DNA follows: TGTGCCAACAGTTTGGAGGGACTAGCGGGCCCCTACAATGAGCAGTTCTTC. Residues: CANSLEGLAGPYNEQFF.

V is TRBV29-1 and J is TRBJ2-7, with TRBD1 matching 7 bases. CDR3 length: 10 residues. In germline, CDR1 is SQVTM, CDR2 ANQGSEA. The junction had 2 bases not matched to a gene; V was cut back by 8 bases and J by 4 bases. The CDR3 loop reads CSLQGYEQYF. Here the CDR3 DNA reads TGCAGCTTACAGGGGTACGAGCAGTACTTC.

A note on this clonotype: This sequence may be a read error, since a much larger clone differs from it by one base. The rearrangement joins TRBV12-3 or TRBV12-4 to TRBJ2-7, with D possibly TRBD2 on 6 matching bases. The CDR3 sequence is 15 residues long. Written as DNA, the CDR3 is TGTACCAGCAGTTTCCTCCTAGGAGGGGCAGTCGAGCAGTACTTC. This sequence encodes CTSSFLLGGAVEQYF.

This sequence joins TRBV25-1 and TRBJ1-6; D is unclear. This CDR3 is built from 17 residues. Trimming removed 2 bases at V and 0 bases at J, with 11 bases between. Germline CDR1 is MGHDK and CDR2 is SYGVNS. The CDR3 region is CASSEHGRSSYNSPLHF. In DNA form, the CDR3 reads TGTGCCAGCAGTGAACATGGACGCAGCTCCTATAATTCACCCCTCCACTTT.

This clonotype was picked up one time. The chain uses TRBV5-4 and TRBJ2-7, with D perhaps TRBD2 (6 bases). CDR1 SGHNT and CDR2 YYREEE come from the germline V gene (reference sequence). V was trimmed by 4 bases and J by 7 bases, leaving 15 bases between them. The CDR3 is made up of 13 amino acids. In DNA, the CDR3 is TGTGCCAGCAGCCGGGACTCAAGTAGGGAGCAGTACTTC. Amino acid sequence: CASSRDSSREQYF.

This clonotype was seen many times. The J gene is TRBJ2-7, the V gene TRBV5-5; D is perhaps TRBD1 (5 bases). The length of the CDR3 is 14 residues. Trimming stripped 3 bases from V and 1 base from J, with 11 bases between. The germline gives CDR1 SGHKS, CDR2 YYEKEE (reference sequence). The CDR3 reads CASSSFRGSYEQYF. The CDR3, as DNA: TGTGCCAGCAGCTCCTTTAGGGGTTCCTACGAGCAGTACTTC.

As for this clonotype: A much larger clone sits a single nucleotide away, making a read error possible. The chain carries TRBV6-5 and TRBJ2-1; 7 bases line up with TRBD2. The CDR3 is made up of 16 amino acids. In germline, CDR1 is MNHEY, CDR2 SVGAGI. CDR3 nucleotide sequence: TGTGCCAGCAGTCCTCGGGGGGAGGGCCCGTGGAATGGGCAGTTCTTC. Translating gives CASSPRGEGPWNGQFF.

Comment on this clonotype: Since a much larger clone is just one base distant, this may be a read error. The chain carries TRBV4-1 and TRBJ1-6; D unresolved. CDR1 and CDR2 from the germline V gene are MGHRA and YSYEKL. The CDR3 consists of 15 residues. The germline V and J ends were trimmed by 1 base and 5 bases, with 9 bases remaining between them. The CDR3 DNA is TGCGCCAGCAGCCAAGCTTTCAGAGATAATTCACCCCTCCACTTT. The encoded protein is CASSQAFRDNSPLHF.